This TCR beta chain was retrieved from a study of somatic mutations in cytotoxic T cells in rheumatoid arthritis. Study-wide results and caveats: Expanded CD8+ clones had unknown antigen targets.

Germline V gene lookup returns CDR1 SNHLY and CDR2 FYNNEI. The length of the CDR3 is 15 residues. Trimming took 0 bases from V and 3 from J; bases not matched to a gene: 4. Some clones are missing from TCRdb's copy, which holds only in-frame ones; the method was immunoSEQ multiplex PCR. The data contain 2,000 to 3,000 clones, more than 60% of them singletons. In the case of this clone: What it binds is not known.

Specimen: CD8+ T cells sorted from blood. The origin of this receptor is a man aged 65 to 85 with rheumatoid arthritis. The chain is built from TRBV2 and TRBJ2-7, with TRBD2 matching over 8 bases. The CDR3 DNA follows: TGTGCCAGCAGTGAAGCGTCGAGCGGGAGCTACGAGCAGTACTTC. It yields the protein CASSEASSGSYEQYF.